This is a list of T cell receptor beta chains from one sample in a study of shared clonotypes between healthy human individuals. The assay was immunoSEQ multiplex PCR, and TCRdb's table has in-frame clones only and misses some. The sample carries about 2.4 million clones, 93% recorded once. Sequencing was carried out using naive CD4+ T cells from PBMCs. The receptors here all came from a man younger than 35 in good health. Some clones in this sample may be carry-over from other donors' samples. The CDR3 runs from the conserved cysteine through the conserved F or W. The D gene is left open where the match is weak. A row's size may be missing; if present it is once, few, many or a size class.

j_gene | v_gene | d_gene | abundance | CDR3aa | CDR3nt
TRBJ2-5 | TRBV7-2 | TRBD2 | - | CASSPQTSGRAGETQYF | TGTGCCAGCAGCCCACAGACTAGCGGGAGGGCCGGAGAGACCCAGTACTTC
TRBJ1-5 | TRBV4-2 | - | once | CASSQVGWGNQPQHF | TGTGCCAGCAGCCAAGTCGGTTGGGGAAATCAGCCCCAGCATTTT
TRBJ2-5 | TRBV2 | - | - | CASRQETQYF | TGTGCCAGCAGGCAGGAGACCCAGTACTTC
TRBJ1-2 | TRBV20-1 | - | - | CSAGPAIGYTF | TGCAGTGCGGGACCGGCTATTGGCTACACCTTC
TRBJ2-1 | TRBV5-4 | - | - | CASSLAGAVAGNEQFF | TGTGCCAGCAGCTTGGCCGGGGCTGTAGCAGGAAATGAGCAGTTCTTC
TRBJ1-5 | TRBV7-2 | - | few | CASSLERDQPQHF | TGTGCCAGCAGCTTAGAGAGGGATCAGCCCCAGCATTTT
TRBJ2-1 | TRBV21-1 | - | - | CASSKVFRTTSYNEQFF | TGTGCCAGCAGCAAAGTTTTTCGGACAACCTCCTACAATGAGCAGTTCTTC
TRBJ2-7 | TRBV19 | TRBD1 | - | CASSSTGTGAYEQYF | TGTGCCAGTAGTTCCACCGGGACAGGGGCTTACGAGCAGTACTTC
TRBJ1-1 | TRBV28 | - | - | CASRDQPRTEAFF | TGTGCCAGCAGAGATCAACCGCGCACTGAAGCTTTCTTT
TRBJ1-2 | TRBV27 | TRBD1 | - | CASSSLPGTGNYGYTF | TGTGCCAGCAGTTCCCTGCCCGGGACAGGGAACTATGGCTACACCTTC
TRBJ2-7 | TRBV5-1 | - | - | CASRMEAASSYEQYF | TGCGCCAGCAGAATGGAGGCAGCGAGCTCCTACGAGCAGTACTTC
TRBJ2-7 | TRBV7-2 | TRBD2 | - | CASRNPGLAGVEQYF | TGTGCCAGCAGGAACCCGGGACTAGCGGGAGTTGAGCAGTACTTC
TRBJ1-1 | TRBV6-5 | - | - | CASRGYRNTEAFF | TGTGCCAGCAGAGGCTACAGGAACACTGAAGCTTTCTTT
TRBJ2-7 | TRBV6-1 | TRBD2 | - | CASSEEASGFYEQYF | TGTGCCAGCAGTGAAGAGGCTAGCGGATTCTACGAGCAGTACTTC
TRBJ1-5 | TRBV28 | - | - | CASSLSGRPSNQPQHF | TGTGCCAGCAGTTTATCGGGCAGACCGAGCAATCAGCCCCAGCATTTT
TRBJ2-3 | TRBV27 | TRBD1 | - | CASSPITRDRESGTQYF | TGTGCCAGCAGTCCAATAACCCGGGACAGGGAAAGCGGTACGCAGTATTTT
TRBJ2-7 | TRBV27 | TRBD2 | - | CASSTDGLAVSYEQYF | TGTGCCAGCAGTACCGACGGACTAGCGGTGTCCTACGAGCAGTACTTC
TRBJ2-2 | TRBV28 | - | - | CASRGRPRITREETGELFF | TGTGCCAGCAGGGGGCGGCCGAGAATTACTAGAGAAGAGACCGGGGAGCTGTTTTTT
TRBJ2-1 | TRBV5-6 | - | - | CASSRGGTSGEQFF | TGTGCCAGCTCAAGGGGCGGGACCTCTGGAGAGCAGTTCTTC
TRBJ1-2 | TRBV7-8 | - | - | CASTPQAGRDYGYTF | TGTGCCAGCACCCCCCAGGCAGGGAGGGATTATGGCTACACCTTC